These T cell receptor beta chains were read from a single sample in a study of blood T cells in healthy people across ages. TCRdb re-called the 5' RACE reads with MiXCR, one entry per CDR3 protein. The profile shows 850,000 to 950,000 distinct CDR3 sequences, more than 25% of them singletons. The sequencing sample was made of blood. Receptors were obtained from a woman aged 80 or over in good health. CDR3s include the opening cysteine and the closing phenylalanine or tryptophan. The D gene is left open where the match is weak. Not all rows give a size; the values are once, few, many and, for expanded clones, a class.

d_call clone_size j_call v_call cdr3_nt cdr3_aa
TRBD2 - TRBJ2-7 TRBV11-2 TGTGCCAGCAGCCCAGACATAGCGGGGGGCTACAATGAGCAGTACTTC CASSPDIAGGYNEQYF
- many TRBJ2-1 TRBV24-1 TGTGCCACCAGTGATTCAACAGGGCGCTCCTACAATGAGCAGTTCTTC CATSDSTGRSYNEQFF
- many TRBJ2-5 TRBV7-7 TGTGCTAGCAGCCTCACACACGGTATACAAGAGACCCAGTACTTC CASSLTHGIQETQYF
- many TRBJ2-1 TRBV24-1 TGTGCCACCTCGGCTTACAATGAGCAGTTCTTC CATSAYNEQFF
- few TRBJ1-4 TRBV5-1 TGCGCCAGCAGCCGTTTTTCACCCTCAACTAATGAAAAACTGTTTTTT CASSRFSPSTNEKLFF
- - TRBJ2-2 TRBV25-1 TGTGCCGGCAGTGAGAAACTCCGGGACAACAACACCGGGGAGCTGTTTTTT CAGSEKLRDNNTGELFF
- few TRBJ1-1 TRBV20-1 TGCAGTGCTGCTTACACGGGTTTTGGAGCTTTCTTT CSAAYTGFGAFF
- few TRBJ1-1 TRBV7-9 TGTGCCAGCAGCTTATCTACCTTCAGTCGGGGCACTGAAGCTTTCTTT CASSLSTFSRGTEAFF
- - TRBJ2-5 TRBV6-2/TRBV6-3 TGTGCCAGCAGCTCCGATAGGGCAATGGTCGAGACCCAGTACTTC CASSSDRAMVETQYF
TRBD1 many TRBJ2-1 TRBV7-8 TGTGCCAGCAGCTTAGAGAGGGGGCGAACTTCCAATGAGCAGTTCTTC CASSLERGRTSNEQFF
TRBD2 many TRBJ2-5 TRBV24-1 TGTGCCACCAGTGCACGCTTGGGGGGGGGAGAGGAGACCCAGTACTTC CATSARLGGGEETQYF